This T cell receptor (beta chain) appears in the sequencing data of a study of blood T cell repertoires in COVID-19. Background on the study: Nucleic acid was either cDNA or gDNA, and it came from T cells, B-cell-depleted T cells, or PBMCs.

CDR1 is MNHEY, CDR2 SMNVEV, per germline (reference sequence). The V and J ends lost 2 bases and 5 bases, in that order; junction bases with no gene match: 10. The CDR3 runs to 17 residues. The repertoire was sequenced with immunoSEQ multiplex PCR; TCRdb's copy has only in-frame clones and lacks some. Of 150,000 to 200,000 clones in the sample, more than 75% were seen once. This clone has a single count. Participant reports of clinical history set cohort assignment. The study counted Cohort 3 donors as recovered given two negative PCRs, clearance, or symptom resolution. Specimen: PBMCs or T cells enriched from blood (not recorded which). The V call is TRBV27, the J call TRBJ1-2, with TRBD1 matching over 11 bases. The clonotype comes from a woman aged 25 to 39 who had recovered from COVID-19. CDR3 amino acids: CASSLKAGTGGGYGYTF. CDR3 DNA: TGTGCCAGCAGTTTAAAGGCCGGGACAGGGGGGGGATATGGCTACACCTTC.